What follows are 27 T cell receptor beta chains derived from one specimen sequenced in a study of shared clonotypes between healthy human individuals. Clones were read by immunoSEQ multiplex PCR, and TCRdb kept only the in-frame ones, dropping some. The sample contains about 710,000 clones, 72% of which appear only once. Sequencing used memory CD4+ T cells sorted from blood. The subset is: CD45RA-negative fraction. The receptors here all came from a woman in her twenties or thirties in good health.

The V gene is TRBV4-2, the J gene TRBJ1-2; tentatively, D is TRBD1 (5 bases). There are 13 residues in the CDR3. Between the trimmed V and J ends, which lost 2 bases and 4 bases, there was a span of 8 bases. CDR1 is LGHNA, CDR2 YNFKEQ, per germline. Written as DNA, the CDR3 is TGTGCCAGCAGCCAACACGACAGCTATGGCTACACCTTC. Translated, it gives CASSQHDSYGYTF.

Concerning this clone: Other DNA sequences in the sample encode the same CDR3. CDR3: CASSLGGQNQPQHF. CDR3 nucleotides: TGTGCCAGCAGTTTAGGCGGGCAGAATCAGCCCCAGCATTTT. The rearrangement joins TRBV28 to TRBJ1-5; no definite D call. Between the trimmed V and J ends, which lost 2 bases and 4 bases, there was a span of 9 bases. There are 14 residues in the CDR3. Germline values: CDR1 MDHEN, CDR2 SYDVKM.

The CDR3: CASSNTGTGANYGYTF. For the CDR3, the DNA is TGTGCCAGCAGTAACACCGGGACAGGGGCTAACTATGGCTACACCTTC. This chain connects TRBV28 to TRBJ1-2; 10 bases map to TRBD1. This CDR3 is 16 amino acids long. V dropped 5 bases and J dropped 0; count of bases not matched to a gene: 6. CDR1 is MDHEN, CDR2 SYDVKM, per germline.

A remark on this clone: A clone one base away is much larger, so this may be a read error. Other DNA sequences in this sample translate to the same CDR3. The chain is built from TRBV7-9 and TRBJ2-1; no reliable D call. The CDR3 consists of 11 residues. With 0 bases removed from V and 6 bases from J, the gap between germline ends came to 0 bases. The V gene's germline CDR1 is SEHNR and CDR2 FQNEAQ (reference sequence). The CDR3 loop reads CASSLANEQFF. In DNA form, the CDR3 reads TGTGCCAGCAGCTTAGCCAATGAGCAGTTCTTC.

The CDR3 DNA sequence: TGTGCCAGCAGCCGAGGGGGGGACTATGGCTACACCTTC. Amino acids: CASSRGGDYGYTF. The chain links TRBV7-2 to TRBJ1-2; tentatively, D is TRBD1 (6 bases). The germline gives CDR1 SGHTA, CDR2 FQGNSA. Trimming removed 5 bases from V and 3 bases from J, with 10 bases in between. This CDR3 has 13 amino acids.

The chain joins TRBV19 to TRBJ2-5; 13 nucleotides align to TRBD2. J gave up 7 bases and V 7 bases, and 9 bases lay outside the gene matches. The germline V gene has CDR1 LNHDA and CDR2 SQIVND (reference sequence). CDR3 size: 15 residues. CDR3: CASTGLAGTKSTQYF. The CDR3 nucleotides read TGTGCCAGTACGGGACTAGCGGGGACCAAGTCGACCCAGTACTTC.

This chain uses TRBV18 with TRBJ1-5, with D hard to call. There are 13 residues in the CDR3. Trimming took 6 bases from V and 5 from J, leaving 11 bases between them. Germline V gene data show CDR1 as KGHSH and CDR2 as LQKENI. The CDR3 nucleotides are TGTGCCAGCTCCCCCCAGGCGGATCAGCCCCAGCATTTT. Translated: CASSPQADQPQHF.

This chain uses TRBV19 with TRBJ2-2, with 8 bases lining up with TRBD2. The CDR3 runs 16 residues. CDR1 LNHDA and CDR2 SQIVND come from the germline V gene (reference sequence). V lost 7 bases to trimming and J lost 4 bases; unmatched junction nucleotides: 11. CDR3 DNA: TGTGCCAGTACCGCTCAGGGACTAGGGGGCACCGGGGAGCTGTTTTTT. It encodes CASTAQGLGGTGELFF.

This rearrangement joins TRBV10-3 to TRBJ1-3; no reliable D call. V lost 3 bases and J 0 bases, leaving 9 bases between the germline ends. Germline CDR1 and CDR2: ENHRY and SYGVKD. This CDR3 has 15 residues. CDR3 in DNA: TGTGCCATCAGTGATAACTGGGACTCTGGAAACACCATATATTTT. This gives the protein CAISDNWDSGNTIYF.

This chain joins TRBV5-1 and TRBJ2-7; D ambiguous. Trimming left V 1 base short and J 1 base short, with 6 bases between. CDR1 and CDR2 (germline): SGHRS, YFSETQ. The CDR3 consists of 13 residues. Written as DNA, the CDR3 is TGCGCCAGCAGCTTGTTCACATCCTACGAGCAGTACTTC. This gives the protein CASSLFTSYEQYF.

The chain combines TRBV10-3 with TRBJ1-1; D is undetermined. With 0 bases removed from V and 11 bases from J, the gap between germline ends came to 7 bases. The germline CDR1 and CDR2 sequences are ENHRY and SYGVKD. This CDR3 contains 11 residues. The CDR3 DNA sequence: TGTGCCATCAGTGAGTCCAGGAGCGCTTTCTTT. Its translation: CAISESRSAFF.

The chain carries TRBV9 and TRBJ2-3; 14 nucleotides match TRBD2. V was clipped by 3 bases and J by 1 base; unmatched bases: 16. Looked up from germline, CDR1 is SGDLS and CDR2 is YYNGEE. The CDR3 has 21 amino acids. CDR3 in DNA: TGTGCCAGCAGCGCTTCACGACTAGCGGGAGGGCCTCCTCTTCGCACAGATACGCAGTATTTT. Amino acids: CASSASRLAGGPPLRTDTQYF.

This chain connects TRBV28 to TRBJ2-5; the D gene is possibly TRBD2 (6 bases). V was pared by 8 bases and J by 1 base, with 11 bases between. This CDR3 spans 13 amino acids. Germline CDR1 is MDHEN and CDR2 is SYDVKM. The CDR3 nucleotides are TGTGCCAGCTCCCTAGCGACCCAAGAGACCCAGTACTTC. This gives the protein CASSLATQETQYF.

The rearrangement uses TRBV5-1 and TRBJ1-4, with 8 bases that match TRBD1. Germline V CDR1 and CDR2: SGHRS, YFSETQ. The CDR3 covers 14 residues. J was trimmed by 5 bases and V by 5 bases; bases with no gene match: 5. In nucleotides, the CDR3 is TGCGCCAGCAGTTCGACAGGGGAAAATGAAAAACTGTTTTTT. The encoded protein is CASSSTGENEKLFF.

The V call is TRBV9, the J call TRBJ2-3; 7 bases line up with TRBD2. Germline CDR1 and CDR2: SGDLS and YYNGEE. There are 14 residues in the CDR3. J gave up 8 bases and V 0 bases, and 6 bases lay outside the gene matches. CDR3 sequence: CASSVDGRSLTQYF. The CDR3 DNA sequence: TGTGCCAGCAGCGTAGACGGGAGGTCCCTTACGCAGTATTTT.

V usage is TRBV6-6 and J usage is TRBJ2-2, with TRBD2 identical over 9 bases. Germline V gives CDR1 MNHNY, CDR2 SVGAGI (reference sequence). V lost 9 bases and J lost 2; bases outside the gene matches: 10. The CDR3 has 16 residues. The CDR3 spells CASSGTSTSNTGELFF. CDR3 nucleotide sequence: TGTGCCAGTTCCGGGACTAGCACCTCCAACACCGGGGAGCTGTTTTTT.

The chain combines TRBV28 with TRBJ1-2; no firm D call. CDR3 length: 14 residues. CDR1 is MDHEN, CDR2 SYDVKM, per germline. Between the trimmed V and J ends, which lost 4 bases and 5 bases, there was a span of 14 bases. CDR3 nucleotides: TGTGCCAGCAGTTCCGGGTCCCCGGGGTATGGCTACACCTTC. This encodes CASSSGSPGYGYTF.

The rearrangement links TRBV27 to TRBJ2-3; D perhaps matches TRBD1 (6 bases). The germline gives CDR1 MNHEY, CDR2 SMNVEV (reference sequence). Deletions cut 2 bases from V and 9 bases from J, with 9 bases between. This CDR3 is 12 amino acids long. CDR3 amino acids: CASSLQGKTQYF. The CDR3 DNA sequence: TGTGCCAGCAGTTTACAGGGGAAAACGCAGTATTTT.

In its sample, this clone was seen once. The sample holds other DNA sequences that translate to the same CDR3. The V call is TRBV7-9, the J call TRBJ1-4; D gene uncertain. This CDR3 spans 14 amino acids. The germline V gene encodes CDR1 SEHNR and CDR2 FQNEAQ (reference sequence). Trimming took 5 bases from V and 0 from J, leaving 7 bases between them. The CDR3 here is CASSPGATNEKLFF. For the CDR3, the DNA is TGTGCCAGCAGCCCGGGAGCAACTAATGAAAAACTGTTTTTT.

The V gene is TRBV11-2, the J gene TRBJ2-7; the D gene is possibly TRBD1 (6 bases). CDR3 length: 16 residues. V lost 4 bases to trimming and J lost 0 bases, with 16 bases between them. Germline lookup yields CDR1 SGHAT and CDR2 FQNNGV. The CDR3 here is CASSSGGTTLSYEQYF. The CDR3 region has the DNA TGTGCCAGCAGCTCGGGTGGGACAACACTCTCCTACGAGCAGTACTTC.

The rearrangement joins TRBV30 to TRBJ1-5; D not certain. Trimming cost V 1 base and J 2 bases, with 12 bases left between them. Germline assignment: CDR1 GTSNPN and CDR2 SVGIG (reference sequence). The CDR3 spans 15 residues. The CDR3 here is CAWSDQSTRNQPQHF. The CDR3 DNA reads as TGTGCCTGGAGTGACCAGAGTACACGCAATCAGCCCCAGCATTTT. Based on the CDR3 plus reference TRBV30 and TRBJ1-5, the full variable domain is SQTIHQWPATLVQPVGSPLSLECTVEGTSNPNLYWYRQAAGRGLQLLFYSVGIGQISSEVPQNLSASRPQDRQFILSSKKLLLSDSGFYLCAWSDQSTRNQPQHFGDGTRLSIL.

V is TRBV11-3 and J is TRBJ1-1; possibly TRBD1 for D (6 bases). This CDR3 spans 15 amino acids. Trimming took 5 bases from V and 4 from J, leaving 17 bases between them. Per germline, CDR1 SGHNT and CDR2 YENEEA. The CDR3 coding sequence is TGTGCCAGCAGCCGGTCCGGGGGGCGGAGCACTGAAGCTTTCTTT. Amino acid sequence: CASSRSGGRSTEAFF.

The rearrangement uses TRBV15 and TRBJ2-2; D gene ambiguous. The V gene's germline CDR1 is LNHNV and CDR2 YYDKDF (reference sequence). The germline V and J ends were trimmed by 2 bases and 7 bases, with 20 bases remaining between them. This CDR3 contains 17 residues. The CDR3 is CATSRYTLTLAGGELFF. Written as DNA, the CDR3 is TGTGCCACCAGCAGATACACCTTGACCTTAGCCGGCGGGGAGCTGTTTTTT.

The V call is TRBV4-1, the J call TRBJ2-7, with a tentative D call TRBD1 (7 bases). CDR3 length: 16 amino acids. V was trimmed by 4 bases and J by 2 bases, leaving 18 bases between them. Germline assignment: CDR1 MGHRA and CDR2 YSYEKL. DNA for the CDR3: TGCGCCAGCAGCCCCAAAATGCAGGGGGGAACCTACGAGCAGTACTTC. Translated: CASSPKMQGGTYEQYF.

The V call is TRBV7-9, the J call TRBJ1-4, with 9 bases aligning to TRBD1. Trimming at V came to 6 bases and at J to 7 bases, leaving 9 bases not matched to a gene. Germline V lookup: CDR1 SEHNR, CDR2 FQNEAQ (reference sequence). This CDR3 has 15 residues. The DNA for the CDR3 is TGTGCCAGCAGTGGTCCGGGACAGGGCCCTGAAAAACTGTTTTTT. This sequence encodes CASSGPGQGPEKLFF.

A note on this clone: One end of the junction is discordant with germline, which a read error may explain. The chain recombines TRBV28 with TRBJ2-7; D gene unclear. This CDR3 comprises 11 residues. Germline V gene lookup returns CDR1 MDHEN and CDR2 SYDVKM. The CDR3 region has the DNA TGTGCCAGCAGTACGCCGTACGTGCAGTACTTC. It specifies CASSTPYVQYF.

This clone appeared once. This chain links TRBV7-2 with TRBJ2-3; 13 bases align to TRBD2. Germline V gives CDR1 SGHTA, CDR2 FQGNSA. The CDR3 runs to 18 residues. V shed 2 bases, J shed 4 bases, and the junction held 9 bases outside the gene matches. The CDR3 DNA reads as TGTGCCAGCAGCTTATTCCGGACTAGCGGGAGTCGCTCAGATACGCAGTATTTT. Encoded protein: CASSLFRTSGSRSDTQYF.